One sample yielded the 5 T cell receptor beta chains listed below, sequenced in a study of T cell repertoires in cytomegalovirus infection. MiXCR was run by TCRdb on the reads, yielding one entry per CDR3 protein. The sample shows around 130,000 distinct CDR3 sequences, under 30% of them seen only once. No antigen has been identified for these receptors. Sequenced sample: PBMCs, sequenced either directly or after in vitro stimulation (not recorded which). The receptors were gathered from a human donor in good health (CMV status not recorded). Some clones in this sample may be carry-over from other donors' samples.

In this sample, this clonotype turned up many times. This sequence joins TRBV28 and TRBJ1-2, with D unresolved. The CDR3 is 15 residues long. From germline, CDR1 is MDHEN and CDR2 SYDVKM. V was pared by 3 bases and J by 1 base, with 12 bases between. The CDR3 DNA is TGTGCCAGCAGTTTTGGCGCGACAAGTAACTATGGCTACACCTTC. Translated: CASSFGATSNYGYTF.

The chain carries TRBV7-9 and TRBJ2-5; 12 nucleotides line up with TRBD2. With 4 bases clipped from V and 2 bases from J, the junction kept 11 bases outside the gene matches. Germline V CDR1 and CDR2: SEHNR, FQNEAQ (reference sequence). This CDR3 region has 18 residues. The CDR3 here is CASSSTQLAGGIQETQYF. CDR3 in DNA: TGTGCCAGCAGCTCAACACAACTAGCGGGAGGAATACAAGAGACCCAGTACTTC.

The rearrangement uses TRBV4-1 and TRBJ2-1; D is uncertain. This CDR3 spans 12 amino acids. Trimming removed 1 base at V and 10 bases at J, with 8 bases between. From germline, CDR1 is MGHRA and CDR2 YSYEKL. As DNA, the CDR3 is TGCGCCAGCAGCCAAGTCTTTTGGGAGCAGTTCTTC. Protein sequence: CASSQVFWEQFF.

The chain couples TRBV7-9 to TRBJ2-2, with TRBD1 as a possible D gene (6 bases). This CDR3 comprises 17 residues. V dropped 5 bases and J dropped 0 bases, with 16 bases sitting between them. The germline CDR1 and CDR2 sequences are SEHNR and FQNEAQ (reference sequence). Here the CDR3 reads CASSPYSGTPNTGELFF. In nucleotides, the CDR3 is TGTGCCAGCAGCCCCTATTCCGGGACACCGAACACCGGGGAGCTGTTTTTT.

The chain recombines TRBV7-8 with TRBJ1-1; no clear D gene. Trimming removed 2 bases at V and 3 bases at J, with 13 bases between. Germline CDR1 is SGHVS and CDR2 is FQNEAQ. The CDR3 runs 15 residues. The CDR3 protein is CASSLFPLRDTEAFF. The CDR3 coding sequence is TGTGCCAGCAGCTTATTTCCCCTTAGGGACACTGAAGCTTTCTTT.